The 5 T cell receptor beta chains below all came from one sample that was sequenced in a study of blood T cells in healthy people across ages. A second PCR of 7 to 11 cycles used a sample-barcoded 5' primer and a J-beta primer mix. TCRdb re-called the 5' RACE reads through MiXCR, storing one row per CDR3 protein. The table lists 1.5 million to 2 million distinct CDR3 sequences, under 30% of them singletons. The sequenced sample consisted of blood. The origin of the receptors is a woman in her twenties or thirties in good health.

This clonotype showed up just a few times. Compared with germline, one end of the junction differs, possibly owing to a read error. The J gene is TRBJ2-7, the V gene TRBV6-4; D might be TRBD2 (5 bases). The CDR3 has 13 amino acids. Germline V lookup: CDR1 MRHNA, CDR2 SNTAGT. CDR3 residues: CASSEAADYVQYF. The CDR3, as DNA: TGTGCCAGCAGTGAGGCAGCGGATTACGTGCAGTACTTC.

This clonotype was counted a few times. This sequence joins TRBV5-1 and TRBJ2-3, with D perhaps assigned TRBD1 or TRBD2 (5 bases each). Germline V lookup: CDR1 SGHRS, CDR2 YFSETQ. The CDR3 consists of 12 residues. The V end lost 0 bases, the J end lost 7 bases, and 6 bases lay between the germline ends. The CDR3 spells CASSLGGHTQYF. CDR3 DNA sequence: TGCGCCAGCAGCTTGGGGGGACATACGCAGTATTTT.

This clonotype occurred a few times. V and J are TRBV6-5 and TRBJ2-1; D is undetermined. V was clipped by 2 bases and J by 6 bases, with 11 bases between them. The CDR3 covers 14 residues. Germline lookup yields CDR1 MNHEY and CDR2 SVGAGI. CDR3 in amino acids: CASSYSRVGNEQFF. The CDR3 DNA reads TGTGCCAGCAGTTACAGTAGGGTGGGCAATGAGCAGTTCTTC.

This sequence joins TRBV28 and TRBJ2-3; the D gene is possibly TRBD2 (7 bases). The V end was cut by 6 bases, the J end by 6 bases, with 13 bases between. The CDR3 has 13 amino acids. Germline V gene data show CDR1 as MDHEN and CDR2 as SYDVKM. The CDR3, as DNA: TGTGCCAGCAGCCGAGGGGGGGTGGATACGCAGTATTTT. The encoded protein is CASSRGGVDTQYF.

The chain recombines TRBV18 with TRBJ1-4; D unresolved. CDR3 length: 13 residues. Trimming cost V 3 bases and J 8 bases, with 10 bases left between them. In germline, CDR1 is KGHSH, CDR2 LQKENI. CDR3 in amino acids: CASSPRTLEKLFF. As DNA, the CDR3 is TGTGCCAGCTCACCCCGAACGCTAGAAAAACTGTTTTTT.